What follows are 27 T cell receptor beta chains derived from one specimen sequenced in a study of shared clonotypes between healthy human individuals. Produced via immunoSEQ multiplex PCR; TCRdb's table is partial and in-frame only. Among a few million clones, more than 90% were seen once, and the ten largest hold 0.11% to 0.15%. Sequenced input: naive CD4+ T cells sorted from blood. Subset: CD45RA+ positively selected. These receptors originate from a man between 18 and 35 years old in good health.

For this clone: Additional DNA sequences in this sample encode the identical CDR3. The chain uses TRBV4-1 and TRBJ2-7, with D uncertain. Germline V lookup: CDR1 MGHRA, CDR2 YSYEKL. The CDR3 runs to 13 residues. Trimming cost V 3 bases and J 9 bases, with 15 bases left between them. The CDR3 sequence is CASSQVITQGQYF. CDR3 sequence (DNA): TGCGCCAGCAGCCAGGTAATCACACAAGGGCAGTACTTC.

The CDR3, as DNA: TGTGCCGCCCTCGGCAGACCCACTGAAGCTTTCTTT. Its protein is CAALGRPTEAFF. The V gene is TRBV27, the J gene TRBJ1-1; the D is unclear. The CDR3 has 12 amino acids. Germline V CDR1 and CDR2: MNHEY, SMNVEV (reference sequence). Trimming cost V 11 bases and J 4 bases, with 14 bases left between them.

This chain links TRBV19 with TRBJ2-2, with TRBD2 matching 16 bases. V dropped 0 bases and J dropped 7; count of bases not matched to a gene: 8. The CDR3 spans 19 residues. Germline V CDR1 and CDR2: LNHDA, SQIVND (reference sequence). CDR3 in amino acids: CASSIEGTSGRASIGELFF. The CDR3 DNA follows: TGTGCCAGTAGTATAGAAGGGACTAGCGGGAGGGCCTCTATCGGGGAGCTGTTTTTT.

V and J are TRBV10-3 and TRBJ1-2; D remains unclear. The CDR3 has 14 amino acids. V dropped 3 bases and J dropped 0 bases, with 8 bases sitting between them. Germline CDR1 is ENHRY and CDR2 is SYGVKD. The CDR3 DNA is TGTGCCATCAGTGACGGGAGTACTAACTATGGCTACACCTTC. This gives the protein CAISDGSTNYGYTF.

This chain uses TRBV18 with TRBJ1-5, with D uncertain. CDR1 is KGHSH, CDR2 LQKENI, per germline. V was cut by 0 bases and J by 2 bases, with 11 bases left in between. The CDR3 is made up of 16 amino acids. DNA of the CDR3: TGTGCCAGCTCACCACCGGCGGGAGGTGGCAATCAGCCCCAGCATTTT. Translation: CASSPPAGGGNQPQHF.

J is TRBJ2-1 and V is TRBV18; D uncertain. Trimming pared 0 bases from V and 0 bases from J, leaving 9 bases between. This CDR3 is 16 amino acids long. In germline, CDR1 is KGHSH, CDR2 LQKENI. CDR3 region: CASSPPVVPSYNEQFF. The CDR3 DNA reads TGTGCCAGCTCACCACCTGTAGTCCCCTCCTACAATGAGCAGTTCTTC.

This sequence joins TRBV14 and TRBJ1-3, with D possibly matching TRBD1 (5 bases). Trimming pared 4 bases from V and 0 bases from J, leaving 13 bases between. The CDR3 is made up of 16 amino acids. Germline lookup yields CDR1 SGHDN and CDR2 FVKESK. The CDR3, as DNA: TGTGCCAGCAGCCTCGGGGGACCAGGCTCTGGAAACACCATATATTTT. Translation gives CASSLGGPGSGNTIYF.

The chain combines TRBV6-5 with TRBJ1-2; no definite D call. This CDR3 spans 14 amino acids. Germline CDR1 and CDR2: MNHEY and SVGAGI. V was trimmed by 2 bases and J by 8 bases, leaving 15 bases between them. CDR3 nucleotide sequence: TGTGCCAGCAGTTACGGCAGGTTTCCCCGCGGCTACACCTTC. Translated: CASSYGRFPRGYTF.

This clone appeared a single time. The V gene is TRBV11-2, the J gene TRBJ2-7; a possible D gene is TRBD1 (5 bases). V was trimmed by 6 bases and J by 2 bases, leaving 11 bases between them. The CDR3 extends over 13 amino acids. CDR1 is SGHAT and CDR2 is FQNNGV in the germline V gene. This CDR3 reads CASRDAGTYEQYF. CDR3 bases: TGTGCCAGCAGGGACGCAGGGACCTACGAGCAGTACTTC.

The chain combines TRBV7-9 with TRBJ2-3; 12 bases agree with TRBD2. Losses at the gene ends were 5 bases for V and 2 bases for J; bases not matched to a gene: 11. Per germline, CDR1 SEHNR and CDR2 FQNEAQ (reference sequence). The CDR3 totals 18 residues. The CDR3 DNA follows: TGTGCCAGCAGCCCGTCGACTAGCGGGGGCCAGACCACAGATACGCAGTATTTT. Protein: CASSPSTSGGQTTDTQYF.

The chain is built from TRBV9 and TRBJ2-1; D is uncertain. CDR3 length: 16 amino acids. Trimming removed 1 base from V and 8 bases from J, with 19 bases in between. The germline V gene encodes CDR1 SGDLS and CDR2 YYNGEE. As DNA, the CDR3 is TGTGCCAGCAGCGTAAGGTCCTCATTAGCTTTCGATGAGCAGTTCTTC. It yields the protein CASSVRSSLAFDEQFF.

The chain links TRBV9 to TRBJ2-2; 9 positions agree with TRBD2. J lost 5 bases, V lost 0 bases, and 8 bases had no gene match. This CDR3 has 17 amino acids. The V gene's germline CDR1 is SGDLS and CDR2 YYNGEE. In DNA, the CDR3 is TGTGCCAGCAGCGTAGCTACGGGGCTAGCGGGGACCGGGGAGCTGTTTTTT. It codes for CASSVATGLAGTGELFF.

The genes are TRBV18 and TRBJ2-2; TRBD1 agrees at 7 bases. Germline CDR1 is KGHSH and CDR2 is LQKENI. CDR3 length: 15 amino acids. V shed 3 bases, J shed 6 bases, and the junction held 7 bases outside the gene matches. The CDR3 DNA sequence: TGTGCCAGCTCACCTGGGACAGCGAGGGCCGGGGAGCTGTTTTTT. Residues: CASSPGTARAGELFF.

This clone was seen a handful of times. The CDR3 DNA sequence: TGTGCCAGCAGTTACACCTGGACAGGGGATCAGCCCCAGCATTTT. It translates to CASSYTWTGDQPQHF. The chain joins TRBV6-5 to TRBJ1-5; 9 bases align to TRBD1. The germline gives CDR1 MNHEY, CDR2 SVGAGI. Trimming at V came to 2 bases and at J to 5 bases, leaving 4 bases not matched to a gene. The CDR3 has 15 amino acids.

This clone has just one count. The genes are TRBV7-9 and TRBJ1-2; D might be TRBD1 (5 bases). Trimming left V 4 bases short and J 13 bases short, with 13 bases between. This CDR3 has 11 amino acids. From germline, CDR1 is SEHNR and CDR2 FQNEAQ (reference sequence). The CDR3 here is CASSSQGVGTF. The CDR3 DNA is TGTGCCAGCAGCTCTCAGGGTGTAGGCACCTTC.

J is TRBJ1-4 and V is TRBV7-9, with D unresolved. In germline, CDR1 is SEHNR, CDR2 FQNEAQ (reference sequence). The CDR3 sequence is 16 residues long. V was pared by 5 bases and J by 0 bases, with 13 bases between. CDR3 DNA: TGTGCCAGCAGCCCGGACGTATATGCAACTAATGAAAAACTGTTTTTT. Amino acid sequence: CASSPDVYATNEKLFF.

V and J are TRBV15 and TRBJ2-7; D call uncertain. Germline CDR1 is LNHNV and CDR2 is YYDKDF (reference sequence). Trimming removed 0 bases from V and 2 bases from J, with 8 bases in between. The CDR3 covers 14 residues. In DNA form, the CDR3 reads TGTGCCACCAGCAGAGATTCTGCGACCTACGAGCAGTACTTC. It translates to CATSRDSATYEQYF.

The chain uses TRBV4-1 and TRBJ2-2; 10 bases agree with TRBD2. The length of the CDR3 is 17 residues. The junction had 10 bases not matched to a gene; V was cut back by 3 bases and J by 6 bases. The germline CDR1 and CDR2 sequences are MGHRA and YSYEKL. The CDR3 nucleotides are TGCGCCAGCAGCCACTTACTAGCGGGAATGGGTGCCGGGGAGCTGTTTTTT. It codes for CASSHLLAGMGAGELFF.

The J gene is TRBJ1-2, the V gene TRBV11-3, with D possibly matching TRBD1 (6 bases). Between the trimmed V and J ends, which lost 6 bases and 4 bases, there was a span of 15 bases. CDR3 length equals 14 residues. Germline V CDR1 and CDR2: SGHNT, YENEEA. CDR3 region: CASSQGSTGYGYTF. The CDR3 coding sequence is TGTGCCAGCAGTCAGGGGAGCACAGGCTATGGCTACACCTTC.

The genes are TRBV19 and TRBJ2-2, with TRBD2 matching over 12 bases. The germline V gene has CDR1 LNHDA and CDR2 SQIVND (reference sequence). The junction had 6 bases not matched to a gene; V was cut back by 8 bases and J by 5 bases. This CDR3 has 15 residues. The CDR3 is CASQSGLAGTGELFF. DNA for the CDR3: TGTGCCAGTCAATCCGGACTAGCGGGAACCGGGGAGCTGTTTTTT.

This chain links TRBV5-6 with TRBJ2-3; 8 bases match TRBD2. V dropped 1 base and J dropped 4; count of bases not matched to a gene: 8. The V gene's germline CDR1 is SGHDT and CDR2 YYEEEE. The CDR3 runs 16 residues. Written as DNA, the CDR3 is TGTGCCAGCAGCTTGAGAAGCGGGAGTAGGGCAGATACGCAGTATTTT. Its protein product is CASSLRSGSRADTQYF.

The chain uses TRBV5-1 and TRBJ2-5; 7 bases are shared with TRBD2. The CDR3 extends over 13 amino acids. V trimming: 7 bases; J trimming: 2 bases; junction bases outside the gene matches: 5. Germline CDR1 SGHRS, CDR2 YFSETQ. The CDR3 sequence: CASQTGGQETQYF. CDR3 nucleotide sequence: TGCGCCAGCCAGACCGGGGGGCAAGAGACCCAGTACTTC.

The rearrangement uses TRBV10-2 and TRBJ1-1; D is unclear. The CDR3 is made up of 15 amino acids. V lost 4 bases to trimming and J lost 0 bases, with 12 bases between them. Germline V gives CDR1 WSHSY, CDR2 SAAADI. The CDR3 is CASSGGSLMNTEAFF. CDR3 nucleotide sequence: TGCGCCAGCAGTGGCGGCAGTCTCATGAACACTGAAGCTTTCTTT.

Only one count was recorded for this clone. The chain uses TRBV6-1 and TRBJ1-1; D not certain. V dropped 3 bases and J dropped 5 bases, with 10 bases sitting between them. There are 13 residues in the CDR3. Germline V gene data show CDR1 as MNHNS and CDR2 as SASEGT. The CDR3: CASSDGQVTEAFF. The CDR3 DNA sequence: TGTGCCAGCAGTGATGGTCAGGTGACTGAAGCTTTCTTT.

The genes are TRBV19 and TRBJ2-5; D may match TRBD1 or TRBD2 (6 bases each). The CDR3 is made up of 15 amino acids. Between the trimmed V and J ends, which lost 5 bases and 9 bases, there was a span of 22 bases. Germline assignment: CDR1 LNHDA and CDR2 SQIVND (reference sequence). This CDR3 is CASSYTTGGKGAQYF. CDR3 in DNA: TGTGCCAGTAGTTATACCACAGGCGGGAAGGGGGCCCAGTACTTC.

V usage is TRBV5-5 and J usage is TRBJ2-7; 7 nucleotides agree with TRBD2. The CDR3 is 16 amino acids. J gave up 4 bases and V 2 bases, and 12 bases lay outside the gene matches. Looked up from germline, CDR1 is SGHKS and CDR2 is YYEKEE (reference sequence). The CDR3: CASSLGLAGEGYEQYF. CDR3 nucleotide sequence: TGTGCCAGCAGCTTAGGGTTGGCGGGAGAAGGGTACGAGCAGTACTTC.

This rearrangement joins TRBV4-3 to TRBJ2-3; 12 nucleotides line up with TRBD2. V lost 0 bases and J lost 1; bases outside the gene matches: 5. The CDR3 extends over 18 amino acids. CDR1 and CDR2 from the germline V gene are LGHNA and YSLEER. The CDR3 nucleotides are TGCGCCAGCAGCCAAGAAACTAGCGGGAGGACCGGCACAGATACGCAGTATTTT. Translating it yields CASSQETSGRTGTDTQYF.